This TCR beta chain was captured by sequencing in a study of blood T cell repertoires in COVID-19. Across the study: Whether acute or convalescent, the COVID-19 samples came from the United States, Italy and Spain. Sample material is recorded as cDNA or gDNA derived from T cells, B-cell-depleted T cells, or PBMCs.

As originally analysed: Using reference gene primer amplification, nucleated cell counts were estimated. TCRdb's copy holds only in-frame clones and misses some; the assay was immunoSEQ multiplex PCR. V, J and clone size derive from that table, while D and trimming were established from the DNA sequence. The sample shows 65,000 to 90,000 clones, about 83% of them seen only once. The CDR3 loop spans 14 amino acids. V trimming: 7 bases; J trimming: 2 bases; junction bases outside the gene matches: 4. Germline assignment: CDR1 SGHDT and CDR2 YYEEEE. The TCR comes from a woman aged 80 or over with acute or convalescent COVID-19. The material sequenced was peripheral blood. V usage is TRBV5-6 and J usage is TRBJ1-2, with 11 bases that match TRBD1. This CDR3 reads CASGGDRGNYGYTF. As DNA, the CDR3 is TGTGCCAGCGGAGGGGACAGGGGGAACTATGGCTACACCTTC. Full variable domain (rest looked up from reference TRBV5-6 and TRBJ1-2): DAGVTQSPTHLIKTRGQQVTLRCSPKSGHDTVSWYQQALGQGPQFIFQYYEEEERQRGNFPDRFSGHQFPNYSSELNVNALLLGDSALYLCASGGDRGNYGYTFGSGTRLTVV.